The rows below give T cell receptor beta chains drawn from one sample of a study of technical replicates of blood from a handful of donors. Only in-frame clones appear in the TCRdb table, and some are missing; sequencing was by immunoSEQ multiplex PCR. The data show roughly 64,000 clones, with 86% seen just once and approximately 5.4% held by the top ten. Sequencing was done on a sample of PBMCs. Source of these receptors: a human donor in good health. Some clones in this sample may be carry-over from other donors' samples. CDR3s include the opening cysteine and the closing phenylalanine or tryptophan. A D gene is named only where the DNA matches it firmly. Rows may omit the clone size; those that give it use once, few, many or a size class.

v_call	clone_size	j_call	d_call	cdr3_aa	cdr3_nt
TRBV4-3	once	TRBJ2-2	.	CASSQQWRPGELFF	TGCGCCAGCAGCCAACAGTGGCGGCCCGGGGAGCTGTTTTTT
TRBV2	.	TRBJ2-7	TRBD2	CASSGLAAYEQYF	TGTGCCAGCAGTGGCCTAGCGGCCTACGAGCAGTACTTC
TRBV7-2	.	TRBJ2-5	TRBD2	CASSRASGTQGETQYF	TGTGCCAGCAGCCGCGCCAGCGGGACCCAGGGAGAGACCCAGTACTTC
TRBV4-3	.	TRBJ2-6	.	CASSQDLWAGANSGANVLTF	TGCGCCAGCAGCCAAGATCTGTGGGCAGGGGCCAACTCTGGGGCCAACGTCCTGACTTTC
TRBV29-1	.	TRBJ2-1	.	CSVEVGRTTNNEQFF	TGCAGCGTTGAAGTCGGTAGGACTACCAACAATGAGCAGTTCTTC
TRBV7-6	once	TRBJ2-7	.	CASSLELAGEQYF	TGTGCCAGCAGCTTAGAACTAGCTGGTGAGCAGTACTTC
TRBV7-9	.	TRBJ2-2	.	CASSFGRELFF	TGTGCCAGCAGCTTTGGCCGGGAGCTGTTTTTT
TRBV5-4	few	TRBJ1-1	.	CASSLRANTEAFF	TGTGCCAGCAGCCTCAGGGCGAACACTGAAGCTTTCTTT
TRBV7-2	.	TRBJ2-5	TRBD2	CASSYGLAWETQYF	TGTGCCAGCAGCTATGGACTAGCGTGGGAGACCCAGTACTTC
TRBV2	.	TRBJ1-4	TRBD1	CASSPGQSSTNEKLFF	TGTGCCAGCAGTCCGGGACAGTCGTCAACTAATGAAAAACTGTTTTTT
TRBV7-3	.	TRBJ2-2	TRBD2	CASSLDPAGSTGELFF	TGTGCCAGCAGCTTAGACCCAGCGGGGAGCACCGGGGAGCTGTTTTTT
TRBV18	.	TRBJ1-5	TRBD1	CASSPSTGGGQPQHF	TGTGCCAGCTCACCGTCGACAGGGGGTGGTCAGCCCCAGCATTTT
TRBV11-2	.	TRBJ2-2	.	CASSSDGVSSLFF	TGTGCCAGCAGCTCAGACGGGGTTTCTTCCCTCTTTTTT
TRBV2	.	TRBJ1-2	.	CASSEDNRVYGYTF	TGTGCCAGCAGTGAAGACAATCGGGTATATGGCTACACCTTC
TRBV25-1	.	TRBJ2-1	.	CASSAYWTTPNEQFF	TGTGCCAGCAGTGCCTACTGGACAACACCCAATGAGCAGTTCTTC
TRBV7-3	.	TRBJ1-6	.	CYRLVYNSPLHF	TGCTACCGCCTCGTTTATAATTCACCCCTCCACTTT
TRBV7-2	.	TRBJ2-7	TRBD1	CASSRDRGSYEQYF	TGTGCCAGCAGCAGGGACAGGGGGTCCTACGAGCAGTACTTC
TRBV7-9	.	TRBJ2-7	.	CASSLGRGERYEQYF	TGTGCCAGCAGCTTAGGTCGCGGAGAACGCTACGAGCAGTACTTC
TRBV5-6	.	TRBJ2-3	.	CASGGARTQYF	TGTGCCAGCGGAGGGGCGAGGACGCAGTATTTT
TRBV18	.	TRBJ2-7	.	CASSPGGRGASYEQYF	TGTGCCAGCTCACCAGGAGGACGGGGGGCCTCCTACGAGCAGTACTTC
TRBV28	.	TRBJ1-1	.	CASSLVPSGNTEAFF	TGTGCCAGCAGTTTGGTGCCGTCGGGGAACACTGAAGCTTTCTTT
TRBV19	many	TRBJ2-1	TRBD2	CASSMWGPTAGDNEQFF	TGTGCCAGTAGTATGTGGGGGCCTACAGCGGGGGACAATGAGCAGTTCTTC
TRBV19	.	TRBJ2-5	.	CASTPSPQGRLETQYF	TGTGCCAGTACTCCCTCGCCCCAGGGTCGTTTAGAGACCCAGTACTTC
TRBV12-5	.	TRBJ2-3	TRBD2	CASAALSGGFTDTQYF	TGTGCTAGTGCCGCCCTGAGCGGGGGGTTCACAGATACGCAGTATTTT
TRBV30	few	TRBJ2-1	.	CAWSVYEGAQFF	TGTGCCTGGAGTGTATATGAGGGAGCGCAGTTCTTC
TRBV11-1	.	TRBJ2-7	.	CASSLGQIYEQYF	TGTGCCAGCAGCTTAGGACAGATCTACGAGCAGTACTTC
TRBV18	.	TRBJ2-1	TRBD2	CASSERTSGGYNEQFF	TGTGCCAGCTCTGAGAGGACTAGCGGGGGCTACAATGAGCAGTTCTTC
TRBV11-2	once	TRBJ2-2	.	CASSLNRGGIGELFF	TGTGCCAGCAGCTTAAATCGCGGTGGAATCGGGGAGCTGTTTTTT
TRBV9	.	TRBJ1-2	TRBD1	CASSPGQGYGYTF	TGTGCCAGCAGCCCCGGACAGGGCTATGGCTACACCTTC
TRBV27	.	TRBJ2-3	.	CASSPIGTDTQYF	TGTGCCAGCAGTCCGATAGGCACAGATACGCAGTATTTT
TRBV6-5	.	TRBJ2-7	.	CASSYDSQGAYEQYF	TGTGCCAGCAGTTACGATTCCCAGGGCGCCTACGAGCAGTACTTC
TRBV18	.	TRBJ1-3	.	CASSFPGSSGNTIYF	TGTGCCAGCTCTTTCCCCGGGAGTTCTGGAAACACCATATATTTT
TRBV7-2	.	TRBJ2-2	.	CASTKGGVEGGELFF	TGTGCCAGCACAAAAGGGGGGGTGGAAGGCGGGGAGCTGTTTTTT
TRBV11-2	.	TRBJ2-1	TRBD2	CASSPSGGAGNEQFF	TGTGCCAGCAGCCCTAGCGGGGGGGCGGGGAATGAGCAGTTCTTC
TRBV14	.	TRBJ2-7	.	CASSHVSYEQYF	TGTGCCAGCAGCCACGTATCCTACGAGCAGTACTTC
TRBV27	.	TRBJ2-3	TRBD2	CASSLLAGAAGTDTQYF	TGTGCCAGCAGTCTTCTAGCGGGAGCTGCCGGAACAGATACGCAGTATTTT
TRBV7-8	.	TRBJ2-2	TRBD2	CASSLAGGGARTGELFF	TGTGCCAGCAGCTTAGCGGGCGGGGGGGCGAGGACCGGGGAGCTGTTTTTT
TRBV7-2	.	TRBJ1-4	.	CASSLSGGSEKLFF	TGTGCCAGCAGCTTATCCGGGGGATCTGAAAAACTGTTTTTT
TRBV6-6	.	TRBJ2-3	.	CASSSGASGTDTQYF	TGTGCCAGCAGTTCCGGGGCTAGCGGCACAGATACGCAGTATTTT
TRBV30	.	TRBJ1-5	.	CAWSVQGNQPQHF	TGTGCCTGGAGTGTTCAGGGCAATCAGCCCCAGCATTTT